This T cell receptor (beta chain) was captured in a study of T-cell reconstitution after alpha-beta-depleted transplantation in children. Study-wide results and caveats: It was reported that alpha-beta T cells came from several hundred expanded graft clones (about two months after transplant).

Per germline, CDR1 DFQATT and CDR2 SNEGSKA (reference sequence). After removal of 0 bases from V and 6 bases from J, the junction contained 7 bases not matched to a gene. The CDR3 sequence is 15 residues long. This clonotype was counted a single time. Its antigen is still unknown. Preparing the TCRbeta library involved the use of unique molecular identifiers. From the PCR reads, TCRdb called clonotypes with MiXCR, one entry per CDR3 protein. The table records over 450,000 distinct CDR3 sequences, about 10% of them present only once. Sequences were derived from PBMCs, sampled before TCRalphabeta/CD19-depleted stem cell transplant. The TCR comes from a child aged 2-15 years with inherited bone marrow failure, due to receive a stem cell transplant. This sequence joins TRBV20-1 and TRBJ2-7; 11 bases align to TRBD2. The CDR3: CSARDRRLAGGEQYF. CDR3 sequence (DNA): TGCAGTGCTAGAGATCGGAGGCTAGCGGGAGGCGAGCAGTACTTC.